This T cell receptor beta chain came from a study of T cell clonality in common variable immunodeficiency. Whole-study results and caveats: Common variable immunodeficiency TCR beta sequences reportedly had fewer deletions and N-nucleotide insertions.

CVID and control samples used equivalent genomic DNA input. Libraries were prepared by immunoSEQ multiplex PCR; TCRdb keeps only in-frame clonotypes and omits some of them. The sample presents about 16,000 clones, none singletons. In this sample, this clone turned up a few times. Its antigen is undetermined. This receptor was identified in a human donor with common variable immunodeficiency. The specimen sequenced was peripheral blood mononuclear cells.

The DNA read from the CDR3 is TGCGCCAGCAGCTTTCACAGGGGACTTGCCCTTGAA. Protein sequence: CASSFHRGLALE. The CDR3 as a whole reads CASSFHRGLALEAFF. The V call is TRBV5-1, the J call TRBJ1-1; 7 bases map to TRBD1. The read ends 3 residues early relative to the CDR3; the germline J gene fills the gap. Looked up from germline, CDR1 is SGHRS and CDR2 is YFSETQ. The CDR3 spans 15 residues. After removal of 2 bases from V and 7 bases from J, the junction contained 11 bases not matched to a gene. Supplemented by reference TRBV5-1 and TRBJ1-1, the full variable domain reads KAGVTQTPRYLIKTRGQQVTLSCSPISGHRSVSWYQQTPGQGLQFLFEYFSETQRNKGNFPGRFSGRQFSNSRSEMNVSTLELGDSALYLCASSFHRGLALEAFFGQGTRLTVV.